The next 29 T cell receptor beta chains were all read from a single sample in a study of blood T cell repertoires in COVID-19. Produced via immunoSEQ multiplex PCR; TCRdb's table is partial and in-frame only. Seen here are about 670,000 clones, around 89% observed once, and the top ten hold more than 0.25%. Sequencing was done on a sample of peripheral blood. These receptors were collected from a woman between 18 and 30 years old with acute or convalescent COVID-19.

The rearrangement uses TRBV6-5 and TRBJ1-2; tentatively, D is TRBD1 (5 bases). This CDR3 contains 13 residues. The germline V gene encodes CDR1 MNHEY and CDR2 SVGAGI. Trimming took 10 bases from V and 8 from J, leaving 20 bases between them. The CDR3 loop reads CATRPRQGRGYTF. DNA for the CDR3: TGTGCCACCCGACCCCGGCAGGGCCGGGGCTACACCTTC.

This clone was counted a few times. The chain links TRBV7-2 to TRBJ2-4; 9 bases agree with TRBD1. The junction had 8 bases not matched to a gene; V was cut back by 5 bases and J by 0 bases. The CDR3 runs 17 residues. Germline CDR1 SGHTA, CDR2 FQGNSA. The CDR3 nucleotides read TGTGCCAGCAGCGGGCGACAGGGGGGGATAGCCAAAAACATTCAGTACTTC. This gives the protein CASSGRQGGIAKNIQYF. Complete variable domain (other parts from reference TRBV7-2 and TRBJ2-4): GAGVSQSPSNKVTEKGKDVELRCDPISGHTALYWYRQSLGQGLEFLIYFQGNSAPDKSGLPSDRFSAERTGGSVSTLTIQRTQQEDSAVYLCASSGRQGGIAKNIQYFGAGTRLSVL.

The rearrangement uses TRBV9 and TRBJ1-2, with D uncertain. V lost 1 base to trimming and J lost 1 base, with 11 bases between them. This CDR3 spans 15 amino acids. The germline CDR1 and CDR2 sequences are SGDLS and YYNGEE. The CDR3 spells CASSVRAGFNYGYTF. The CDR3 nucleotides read TGTGCCAGCAGCGTACGGGCGGGATTTAACTATGGCTACACCTTC. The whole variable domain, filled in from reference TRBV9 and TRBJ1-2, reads DSGVTQTPKHLITATGQRVTLRCSPRSGDLSVYWYQQSLDQGLQFLIQYYNGEERAKGNILERFSAQQFPDLHSELNLSSLELGDSALYFCASSVRAGFNYGYTFGSGTRLTVV.

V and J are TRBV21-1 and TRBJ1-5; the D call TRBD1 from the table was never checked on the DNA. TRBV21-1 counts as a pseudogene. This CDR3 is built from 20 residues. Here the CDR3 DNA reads TGTGCCAGCAGCAAATGGTTAGGAGACAGGGGCAATTATAGCAATCAGCCCCAGCATTTT. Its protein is CASSKWLGDRGNYSNQPQHF.

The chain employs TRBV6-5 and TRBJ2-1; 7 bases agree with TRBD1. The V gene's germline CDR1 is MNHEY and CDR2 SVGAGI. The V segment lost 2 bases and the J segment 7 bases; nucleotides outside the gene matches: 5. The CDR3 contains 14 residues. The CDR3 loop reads CASSYRDRWNEQFF. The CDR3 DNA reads TGTGCCAGCAGTTACCGGGACAGATGGAATGAGCAGTTCTTC.

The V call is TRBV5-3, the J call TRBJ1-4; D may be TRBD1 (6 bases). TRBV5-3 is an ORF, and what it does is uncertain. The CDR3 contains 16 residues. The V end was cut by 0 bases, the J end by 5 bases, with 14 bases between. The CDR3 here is CARSLAGGRPNEKLFF. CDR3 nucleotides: TGTGCCAGAAGCTTGGCCGGGGGGCGCCCAAATGAAAAACTGTTTTTT.

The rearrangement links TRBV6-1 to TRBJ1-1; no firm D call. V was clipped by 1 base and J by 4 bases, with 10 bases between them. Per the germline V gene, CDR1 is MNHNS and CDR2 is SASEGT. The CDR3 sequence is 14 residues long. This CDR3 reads CASSEGREATEAFF. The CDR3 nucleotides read TGTGCCAGCAGTGAAGGTAGGGAGGCCACTGAAGCTTTCTTT.

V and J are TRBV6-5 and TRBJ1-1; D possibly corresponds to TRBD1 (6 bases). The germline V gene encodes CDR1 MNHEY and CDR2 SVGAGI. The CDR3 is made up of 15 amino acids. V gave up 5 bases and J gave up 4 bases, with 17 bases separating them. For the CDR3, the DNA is TGTGCCAGCAGTACCAGGACAGTAGGGAGCACTGAAGCTTTCTTT. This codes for CASSTRTVGSTEAFF.

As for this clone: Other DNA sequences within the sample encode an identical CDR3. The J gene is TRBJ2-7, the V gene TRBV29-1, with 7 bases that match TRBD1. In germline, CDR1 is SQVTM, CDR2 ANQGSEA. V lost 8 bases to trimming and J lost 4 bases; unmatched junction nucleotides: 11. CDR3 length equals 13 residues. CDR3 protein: CSTGTVLGYEQYF. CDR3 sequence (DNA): TGCAGCACCGGGACAGTCCTAGGGTACGAGCAGTACTTC.

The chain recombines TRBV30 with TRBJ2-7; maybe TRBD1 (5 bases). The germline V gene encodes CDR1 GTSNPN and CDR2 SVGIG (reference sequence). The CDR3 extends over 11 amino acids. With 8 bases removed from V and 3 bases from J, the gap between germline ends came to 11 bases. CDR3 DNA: TGTGCCGGCGACGGACACTACGAGCAGTACTTC. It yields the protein CAGDGHYEQYF.

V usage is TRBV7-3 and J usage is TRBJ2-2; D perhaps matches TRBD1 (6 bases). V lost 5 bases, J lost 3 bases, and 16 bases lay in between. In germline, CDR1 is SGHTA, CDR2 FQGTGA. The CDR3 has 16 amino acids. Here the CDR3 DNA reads TGTGCCAGCAGCCCAACAGGGAGTGTAGACACCGGGGAGCTGTTTTTT. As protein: CASSPTGSVDTGELFF.

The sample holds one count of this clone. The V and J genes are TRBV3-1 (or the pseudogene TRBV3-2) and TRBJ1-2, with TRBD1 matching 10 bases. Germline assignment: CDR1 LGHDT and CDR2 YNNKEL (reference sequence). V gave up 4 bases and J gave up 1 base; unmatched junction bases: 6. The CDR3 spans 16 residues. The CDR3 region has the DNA TGTGCCAGCAGCCCCCAGGACAGGGGGAGTAACTATGGCTACACCTTC. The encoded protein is CASSPQDRGSNYGYTF.

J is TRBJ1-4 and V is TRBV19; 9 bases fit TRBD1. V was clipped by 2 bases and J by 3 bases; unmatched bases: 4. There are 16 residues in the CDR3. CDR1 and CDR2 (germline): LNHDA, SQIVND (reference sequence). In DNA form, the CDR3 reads TGTGCCAGTAGTATACCGGGACAGGGATCTAATGAAAAACTGTTTTTT. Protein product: CASSIPGQGSNEKLFF.

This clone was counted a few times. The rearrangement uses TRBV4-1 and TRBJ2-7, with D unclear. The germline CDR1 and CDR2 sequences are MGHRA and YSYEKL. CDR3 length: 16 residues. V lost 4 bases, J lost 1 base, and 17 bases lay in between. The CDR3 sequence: CASSLYPLAESYEQYF. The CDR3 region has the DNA TGCGCCAGCAGCCTCTACCCTTTAGCAGAATCCTACGAGCAGTACTTC.

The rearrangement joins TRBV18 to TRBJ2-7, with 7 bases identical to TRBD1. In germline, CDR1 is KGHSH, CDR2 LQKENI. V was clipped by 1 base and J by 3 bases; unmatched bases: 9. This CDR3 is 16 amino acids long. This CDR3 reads CASSPLGTVSGYEQYF. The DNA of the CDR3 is TGTGCCAGCTCACCACTCGGGACAGTCTCTGGCTACGAGCAGTACTTC. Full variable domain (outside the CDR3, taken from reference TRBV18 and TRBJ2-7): NAGVMQNPRHLVRRRGQEARLRCSPMKGHSHVYWYRQLPEEGLKFMVYLQKENIIDESGMPKERFSAEFPKEGPSILRIQQVVRGDSAAYFCASSPLGTVSGYEQYFGPGTRLTVT.

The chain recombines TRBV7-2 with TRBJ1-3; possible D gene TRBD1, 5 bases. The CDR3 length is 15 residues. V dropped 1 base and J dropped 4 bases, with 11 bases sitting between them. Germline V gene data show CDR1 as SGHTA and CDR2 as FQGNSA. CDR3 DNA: TGTGCCAGCAGCTTAGACCCAGGGCGGGGAAACACCATATATTTT. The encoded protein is CASSLDPGRGNTIYF.

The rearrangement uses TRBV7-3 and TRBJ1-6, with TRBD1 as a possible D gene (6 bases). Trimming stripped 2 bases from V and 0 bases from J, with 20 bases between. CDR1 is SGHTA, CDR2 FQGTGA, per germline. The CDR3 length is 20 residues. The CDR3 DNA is TGTGCCAGCAGCTTAGGACAGAGCCTTGACAAAAGCTCCTATAATTCACCCCTCCACTTT. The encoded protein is CASSLGQSLDKSSYNSPLHF.

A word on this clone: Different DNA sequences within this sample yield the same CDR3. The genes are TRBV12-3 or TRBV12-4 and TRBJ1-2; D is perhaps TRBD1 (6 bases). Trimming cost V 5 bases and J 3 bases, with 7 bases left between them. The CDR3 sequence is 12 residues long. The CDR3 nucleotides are TGTGCCAGCAGTCCAGGGGACTATGGCTACACCTTC. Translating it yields CASSPGDYGYTF.

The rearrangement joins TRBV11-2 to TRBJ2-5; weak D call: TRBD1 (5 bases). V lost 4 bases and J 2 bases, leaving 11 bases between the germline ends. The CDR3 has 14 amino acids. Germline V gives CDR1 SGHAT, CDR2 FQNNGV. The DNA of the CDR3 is TGTGCCAGCAGCTCTTACAGGACGCAAGAGACCCAGTACTTC. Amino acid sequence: CASSSYRTQETQYF.

CDR3 bases: TGTGCCAGCAGCGAACCGGCAGCGGGGGGGGTGGATACGCAGTATTTT. It yields the protein CASSEPAAGGVDTQYF. The J gene is TRBJ2-3, the V gene TRBV9, with 10 nucleotides matching TRBD2. Germline trimming cut 3 bases from V and 6 bases from J; bases unmatched to any gene: 10. Germline CDR1 reads SGDLS; CDR2 reads YYNGEE. The CDR3 is 16 amino acids.

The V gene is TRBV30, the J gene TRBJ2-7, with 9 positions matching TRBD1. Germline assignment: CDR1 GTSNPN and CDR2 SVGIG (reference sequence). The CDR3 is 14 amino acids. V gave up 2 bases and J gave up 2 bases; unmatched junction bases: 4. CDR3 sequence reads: CAWSLGTGPYEQYF. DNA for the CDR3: TGTGCCTGGAGTCTAGGGACAGGGCCCTACGAGCAGTACTTC.

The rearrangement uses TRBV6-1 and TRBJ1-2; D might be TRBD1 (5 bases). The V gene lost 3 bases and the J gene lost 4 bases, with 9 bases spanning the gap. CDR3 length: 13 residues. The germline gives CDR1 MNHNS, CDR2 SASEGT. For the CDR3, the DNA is TGTGCCAGCAGTGACCCAGACAGCTATGGCTACACCTTC. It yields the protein CASSDPDSYGYTF.

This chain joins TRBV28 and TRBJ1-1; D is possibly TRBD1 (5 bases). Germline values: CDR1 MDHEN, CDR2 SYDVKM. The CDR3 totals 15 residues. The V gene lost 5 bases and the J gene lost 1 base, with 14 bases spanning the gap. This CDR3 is CASSPYRRGNTEAFF. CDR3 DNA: TGTGCCAGCAGTCCCTACCGAAGGGGGAACACTGAAGCTTTCTTT.

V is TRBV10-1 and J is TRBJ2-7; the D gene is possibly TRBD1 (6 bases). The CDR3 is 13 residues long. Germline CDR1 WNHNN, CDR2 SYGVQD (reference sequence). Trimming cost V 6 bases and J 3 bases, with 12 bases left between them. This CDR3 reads CASRGTKYYEQYF. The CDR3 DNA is TGCGCCAGCAGGGGGACAAAATACTACGAGCAGTACTTC.

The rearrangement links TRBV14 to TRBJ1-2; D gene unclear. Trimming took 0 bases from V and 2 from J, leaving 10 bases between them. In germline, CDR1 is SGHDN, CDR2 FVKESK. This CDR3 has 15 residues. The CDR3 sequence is CASSQDWAGNYGYTF. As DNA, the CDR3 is TGTGCCAGCAGCCAAGATTGGGCCGGAAACTATGGCTACACCTTC.

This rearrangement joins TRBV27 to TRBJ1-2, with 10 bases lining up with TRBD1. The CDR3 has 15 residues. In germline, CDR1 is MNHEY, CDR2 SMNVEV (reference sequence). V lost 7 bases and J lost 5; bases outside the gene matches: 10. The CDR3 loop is CASTPDRGLGYGYTF. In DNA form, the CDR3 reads TGTGCCAGCACCCCCGACAGGGGGCTGGGTTATGGCTACACCTTC.

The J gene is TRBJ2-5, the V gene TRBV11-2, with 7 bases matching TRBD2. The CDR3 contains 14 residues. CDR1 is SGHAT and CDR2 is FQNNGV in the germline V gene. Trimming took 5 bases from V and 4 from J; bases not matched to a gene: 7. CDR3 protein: CASSRDYQRETQYF. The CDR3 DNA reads TGTGCCAGCAGCCGGGACTACCAGAGAGAGACCCAGTACTTC.

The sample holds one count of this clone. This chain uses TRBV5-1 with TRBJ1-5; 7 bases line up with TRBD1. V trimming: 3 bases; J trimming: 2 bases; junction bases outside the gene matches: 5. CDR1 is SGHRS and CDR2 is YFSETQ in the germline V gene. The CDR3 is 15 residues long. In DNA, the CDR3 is TGCGCCAGCAGCTCAGGGGGGCTAGGCAATCAGCCCCAGCATTTT. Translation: CASSSGGLGNQPQHF.

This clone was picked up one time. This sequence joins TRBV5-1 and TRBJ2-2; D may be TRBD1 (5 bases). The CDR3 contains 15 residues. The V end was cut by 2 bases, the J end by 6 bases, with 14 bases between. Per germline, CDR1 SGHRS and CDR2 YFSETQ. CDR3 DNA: TGCGCCAGCAGCTTCCGGCAGGGCAGGGCCGGGGAGCTGTTTTTT. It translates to CASSFRQGRAGELFF.